One and the same sample provided the 6 T cell receptor beta chains below, sequenced in a study of neurological immune-mediated disorders. MiXCR was run by TCRdb on the 5' RACE reads, yielding one entry per CDR3 protein. This table has tens of thousands of distinct CDR3 sequences, around 2.6% appearing once. Sequences were obtained from PBMCs. These receptors all stem from a woman younger than 45 with multiple sclerosis.

This clonotype was counted between two and nine times. A much larger clone differs from this one at a single base, so this may be a read error. This chain uses TRBV20-1 with TRBJ2-1; D is unclear. Per germline, CDR1 DFQATT and CDR2 SNEGSKA (reference sequence). CDR3 length: 14 residues. V lost 4 bases and J 2 bases, leaving 12 bases between the germline ends. The CDR3 region is CSAKHRRAYNEQFF. The CDR3, as DNA: TGCAGTGCTAAACATAGGAGAGCCTACAATGAGCAGTTCTTC.

Ten or more counts support this clonotype. The V and J genes are TRBV9 and TRBJ2-6; D gene unclear. The V end was cut by 3 bases, the J end by 0 bases, with 10 bases between. This CDR3 has 16 residues. Germline-derived CDR1 and CDR2 are SGDLS and YYNGEE. The CDR3 loop reads CASSENPSSGANVLTF. The CDR3 nucleotides read TGTGCCAGCAGCGAAAACCCGAGCTCTGGGGCCAACGTCCTGACTTTC. The full variable domain, its missing parts supplied by reference TRBV9 and TRBJ2-6, is DSGVTQTPKHLITATGQRVTLRCSPRSGDLSVYWYQQSLDQGLQFLIQYYNGEERAKGNILERFSAQQFPDLHSELNLSSLELGDSALYFCASSENPSSGANVLTFGAGSRLTVL.

This clonotype has a count of ten or more. This sequence joins TRBV3-1 and TRBJ2-3; no definite D call. CDR3 length equals 13 residues. V lost 1 base and J lost 4, with 6 bases in between. The germline V gene encodes CDR1 LGHDT and CDR2 YNNKEL (reference sequence). The CDR3 sequence is CASSQVFADTQYF. In DNA, the CDR3 is TGTGCCAGCAGCCAAGTTTTTGCAGATACGCAGTATTTT.

This clonotype has ten or more counts. The chain combines TRBV2 with TRBJ2-2; 7 nucleotides match TRBD2. V lost 6 bases and J lost 7; bases outside the gene matches: 11. This CDR3 region has 15 residues. Per germline, CDR1 SNHLY and CDR2 FYNNEI. The DNA of the CDR3 is TGTGCCAGCAGGGTCCTTGCGGGAGCGGGCGGGGAGCTGTTTTTT. Translation gives CASRVLAGAGGELFF.

A word on this clonotype: One junction end does not reproduce the germline sequence, and a read error may be involved. V is TRBV27 and J is TRBJ2-5; 7 bases align to TRBD2. From germline, CDR1 is MNHEY and CDR2 SMNVEV (reference sequence). The CDR3 loop spans 14 amino acids. The CDR3 is CASSLLGLQENQYF. CDR3 sequence (DNA): TGTGCCAGCAGTTTGCTGGGACTACAAGAGAACCAGTACTTC.

The sample holds many counts of this clonotype. The V call is TRBV7-2, the J call TRBJ1-1; the D gene is possibly TRBD1 (5 bases). CDR1 and CDR2 from the germline V gene are SGHTA and FQGNSA. CDR3 length equals 14 residues. The germline V and J ends were trimmed by 3 bases and 2 bases, with 10 bases remaining between them. CDR3 sequence (DNA): TGTGCCAGCAGCTTGCAGGGTTACAACACTGAAGCTTTCTTT. This sequence encodes CASSLQGYNTEAFF.